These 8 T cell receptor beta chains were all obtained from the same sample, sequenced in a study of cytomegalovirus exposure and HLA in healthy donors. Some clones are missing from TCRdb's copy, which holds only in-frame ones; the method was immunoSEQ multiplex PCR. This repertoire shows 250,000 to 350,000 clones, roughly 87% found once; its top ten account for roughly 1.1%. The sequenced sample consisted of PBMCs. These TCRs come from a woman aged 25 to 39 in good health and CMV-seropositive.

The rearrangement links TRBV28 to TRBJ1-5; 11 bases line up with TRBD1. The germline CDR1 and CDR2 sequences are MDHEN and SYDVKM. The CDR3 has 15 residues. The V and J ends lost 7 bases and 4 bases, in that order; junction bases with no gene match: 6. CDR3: CASITGTGGNQPQHF. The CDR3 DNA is TGTGCCAGCATTACAGGGACAGGGGGAAATCAGCCCCAGCATTTT.

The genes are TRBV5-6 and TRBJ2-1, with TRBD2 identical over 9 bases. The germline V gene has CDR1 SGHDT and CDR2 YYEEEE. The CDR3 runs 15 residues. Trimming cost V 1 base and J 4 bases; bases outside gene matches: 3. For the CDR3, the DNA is TGTGCCAGCAGCTTGCCTAGCGGGGTTTACAATGAGCAGTTCTTC. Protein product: CASSLPSGVYNEQFF.

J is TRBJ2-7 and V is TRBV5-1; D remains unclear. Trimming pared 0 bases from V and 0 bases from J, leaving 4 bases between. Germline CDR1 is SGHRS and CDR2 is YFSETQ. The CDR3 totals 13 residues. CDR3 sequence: CASSLGNSYEQYF. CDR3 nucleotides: TGCGCCAGCAGCTTGGGGAACTCCTACGAGCAGTACTTC.

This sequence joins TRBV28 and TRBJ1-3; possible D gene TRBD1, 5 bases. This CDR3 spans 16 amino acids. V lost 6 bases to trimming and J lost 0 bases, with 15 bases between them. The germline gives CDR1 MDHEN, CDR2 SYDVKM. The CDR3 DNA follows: TGTGCCAGCAGCCCCGGAGGGGAGCTCTCTGGAAACACCATATATTTT. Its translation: CASSPGGELSGNTIYF.

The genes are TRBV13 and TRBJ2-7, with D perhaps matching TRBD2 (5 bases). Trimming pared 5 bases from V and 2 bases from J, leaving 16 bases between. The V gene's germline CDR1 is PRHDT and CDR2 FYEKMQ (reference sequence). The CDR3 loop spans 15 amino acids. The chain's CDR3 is CASSHLEEAPYEQYF. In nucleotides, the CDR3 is TGTGCCAGCAGCCACCTGGAGGAAGCTCCCTACGAGCAGTACTTC.

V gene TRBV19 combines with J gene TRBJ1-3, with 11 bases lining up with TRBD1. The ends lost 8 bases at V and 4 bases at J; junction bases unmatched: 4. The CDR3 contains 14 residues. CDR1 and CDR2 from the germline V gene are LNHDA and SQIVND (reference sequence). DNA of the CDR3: TGTGCCAGTCGGGACAGGGGGGACGGAAACACCATATATTTT. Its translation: CASRDRGDGNTIYF.

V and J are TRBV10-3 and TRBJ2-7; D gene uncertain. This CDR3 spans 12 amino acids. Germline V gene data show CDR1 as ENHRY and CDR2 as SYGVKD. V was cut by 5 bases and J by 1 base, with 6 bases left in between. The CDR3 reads CAISSASYEQYF. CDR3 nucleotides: TGTGCCATCAGTTCGGCGTCCTACGAGCAGTACTTC.

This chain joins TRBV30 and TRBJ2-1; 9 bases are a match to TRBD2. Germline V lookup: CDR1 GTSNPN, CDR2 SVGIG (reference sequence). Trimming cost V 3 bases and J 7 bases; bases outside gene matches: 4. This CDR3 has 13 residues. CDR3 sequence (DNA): TGTGCCTGGAGGACTAGCGGAGGGAATGAGCAGTTCTTC. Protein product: CAWRTSGGNEQFF.